This T cell receptor beta chain comes out of a study of blood T cell repertoires in COVID-19. Germline trimming cut 3 bases from V and 6 bases from J; bases unmatched to any gene: 10. The V gene's germline CDR1 is SGHNT and CDR2 YYREEE (reference sequence). This CDR3 has 15 residues. Libraries were prepared by immunoSEQ multiplex PCR; TCRdb keeps only in-frame clonotypes and omits some of them. This table holds under 500,000 clones, 80% to 90% found once. Source material: peripheral blood. The rearrangement links TRBV5-4 to TRBJ2-7, with 9 bases aligning to TRBD2. The receptor comes from a woman under 40 with acute or convalescent COVID-19. The CDR3 region is CASSSAGGLFVEQYF. For the CDR3, the DNA is TGTGCCAGCAGCTCCGCGGGGGGGCTTTTCGTCGAGCAGTACTTC.